Presented here are 20 T cell receptor beta chains from one specimen sequenced in a study of blood T cells in healthy people across ages. The authors ran a second PCR of roughly 7 to 11 cycles using a sample-barcoded 5' primer and a J-beta primer mix. TCRdb redid the calling of the 5' RACE reads with MiXCR, one entry per CDR3 protein. The repertoire holds 800,000 or so distinct CDR3 sequences, with around 25% as singletons. This same sample was also taken into another study, of T cells of mothers and their children.

The sequenced material came from blood. These receptors were obtained from a boy aged 5 to 17 in good health.

In the case of this clonotype: The germline gene is not matched at one end of the junction; a read error may be the cause. As DNA, the CDR3 is TGTGCCAGCAGCCAAGAGCATCAGGTCGTCTACGAGCAGTACTTT. Protein: CASSQEHQVVYEQYF. The V gene is TRBV4-2, the J gene TRBJ2-7; D unclear. CDR3 size: 15 residues. Germline CDR1 is LGHNA and CDR2 is YNFKEQ.

The table lists this clonotype with many counts. The chain joins TRBV28 to TRBJ2-3; TRBD1 matches 9 bases. The J segment lost 1 base and the V segment lost 5 bases, leaving 4 bases of the junction unmatched. The germline V gene has CDR1 MDHEN and CDR2 SYDVKM. The CDR3 is 15 amino acids. CDR3 protein: CASSTRQGGTDTQYF. The CDR3 DNA sequence: TGTGCCAGCAGTACTAGACAGGGGGGCACAGATACGCAGTATTTT.

J is TRBJ2-3 and V is TRBV28; 8 bases are shared with TRBD1. CDR3 length equals 15 residues. With V trimmed by 7 bases and J by 0 bases, 6 bases remained unmatched. Germline CDR1 MDHEN, CDR2 SYDVKM. CDR3 nucleotides: TGTGCCAGCAACCTCCAGGGGGCCAGCACAGATACGCAGTATTTT. Encoded protein: CASNLQGASTDTQYF.

The rearrangement joins TRBV6-1 to TRBJ2-1, with 8 nucleotides matching TRBD2. This CDR3 spans 14 amino acids. Trimming at V came to 9 bases and at J to 0 bases, leaving 4 bases not matched to a gene. In germline, CDR1 is MNHNS, CDR2 SASEGT. CDR3 nucleotide sequence: TGTGCCAGTACTAGCGGAAGCTCCTACAATGAGCAGTTCTTC. Amino acid sequence: CASTSGSSYNEQFF.

This chain joins TRBV28 and TRBJ1-2; D gene ambiguous. V lost 5 bases and J lost 7, with 17 bases in between. This CDR3 comprises 14 residues. CDR1 and CDR2 (germline): MDHEN, SYDVKM. The CDR3 here is CASSENSLLSGYTF. The CDR3 DNA sequence: TGTGCCAGCAGTGAGAATTCCCTATTAAGTGGCTACACCTTC.

The rearrangement links TRBV6-6 to TRBJ1-4, with D hard to call. Germline CDR1 reads MNHNY; CDR2 reads SVGAGI (reference sequence). Trimming stripped 5 bases from V and 8 bases from J, with 15 bases between. There are 14 residues in the CDR3. CDR3 loop: CASSAQNQDEKLFF. In nucleotides, the CDR3 is TGTGCCAGCAGTGCTCAGAACCAGGACGAAAAACTGTTTTTT.

The rearrangement links TRBV6-1 to TRBJ2-2; TRBD1 matches at 8 bases. V was pared by 4 bases and J by 5 bases, with 15 bases of the junction left unmatched. CDR1 is MNHNS, CDR2 SASEGT, per germline. This CDR3 is built from 18 residues. CDR3 region: CASSGGMPGQDLTGELFF. Here the CDR3 DNA reads TGTGCCAGCAGTGGGGGTATGCCGGGACAGGATCTTACCGGGGAGCTGTTTTTT.

This clonotype has more than one count but fewer than ten. The chain employs TRBV29-1 and TRBJ2-1; TRBD2 aligns across 10 bases. This CDR3 spans 13 amino acids. The V gene end was trimmed by 4 bases and the J gene end by 7 bases; junction bases not matched to a gene: 4. Germline V gene data show CDR1 as SQVTM and CDR2 as ANQGSEA. As DNA, the CDR3 is TGCAGCGTTGGAAAACTAGCGGGGAATGAGCAGTTCTTC. Translating gives CSVGKLAGNEQFF.

This clonotype occurred a few times. This sequence joins TRBV7-9 and TRBJ2-5; D may be TRBD1 (5 bases). V lost 7 bases and J 2 bases, leaving 11 bases between the germline ends. Germline V lookup: CDR1 SEHNR, CDR2 FQNEAQ (reference sequence). CDR3 length: 13 residues. The DNA for the CDR3 is TGTGCCAGCACCACACAGGAACAAGAGACCCAGTACTTC. As protein: CASTTQEQETQYF.

In this sample, this clonotype turned up a few times. This rearrangement joins TRBV5-6 to TRBJ2-1; possible D gene TRBD2, 5 bases. The CDR3 contains 10 residues. The germline V and J ends were trimmed by 5 bases and 9 bases, with 6 bases remaining between them. CDR1 SGHDT and CDR2 YYEEEE come from the germline V gene. Here the CDR3 reads CASREGEQFF. CDR3 coding DNA: TGTGCCAGCAGAGAGGGTGAGCAGTTCTTC.

The chain joins TRBV2 to TRBJ2-3; D is possibly TRBD1 (6 bases). V was cut by 11 bases and J by 3 bases, with 18 bases left in between. This CDR3 comprises 14 residues. CDR1 is SNHLY, CDR2 FYNNEI, per germline. The CDR3 sequence: CASTGSGWTDTQYF. The CDR3 DNA reads as TGTGCCTCAACAGGGTCGGGTTGGACAGATACGCAGTATTTT. Looking up the rest from reference TRBV2 and TRBJ2-3 gives the full variable domain: EPEVTQTPSHQVTQMGQEVILRCVPISNHLYFYWYRQILGQKVEFLVSFYNNEISEKSEIFDDQFSVERPDGSNFTLKIRSTKLEDSAMYFCASTGSGWTDTQYFGPGTRLTVL.

V and J are TRBV29-1 and TRBJ2-3; the D gene is possibly TRBD2 (6 bases). The germline V and J ends were trimmed by 6 bases and 2 bases, with 15 bases remaining between them. CDR1 and CDR2 from the germline V gene are SQVTM and ANQGSEA. The CDR3 extends over 14 amino acids. DNA for the CDR3: TGCAGCGTGGGACCGGGACTGACCACAGATACGCAGTATTTT. This translates into CSVGPGLTTDTQYF.

This clonotype was detected only a few times. V and J are TRBV27 and TRBJ2-2; D ambiguous. CDR3 length equals 12 residues. With 4 bases removed from V and 6 bases from J, the gap between germline ends came to 6 bases. CDR1 is MNHEY, CDR2 SMNVEV, per germline (reference sequence). In nucleotides, the CDR3 is TGTGCCAGCAGTTGGGTAGCCGGGGAGCTGTTTTTT. Encoded protein: CASSWVAGELFF.

The table lists this clonotype with a few counts. This chain connects TRBV29-1 to TRBJ2-5; maybe TRBD2 (5 bases). The CDR3 loop spans 17 amino acids. V was cut by 0 bases and J by 4 bases, with 21 bases left in between. Germline CDR1 reads SQVTM; CDR2 reads ANQGSEA. In nucleotides, the CDR3 is TGCAGCGTTGAAGACCGGGGTGGCAGCTACCCGGGAGAGACCCAGTACTTC. Translation: CSVEDRGGSYPGETQYF.

Only a few counts were recorded for this clonotype. At one end, the junction sequence differs from germline, possibly due to a read error. V usage is TRBV29-1 and J usage is TRBJ2-7; D may be TRBD2 (6 bases). The germline CDR1 and CDR2 sequences are SQVTM and ANQGSEA. CDR3 length: 14 residues. DNA of the CDR3: TGCAGCGTTGCAGGGTACGGGAGTACCTACGAGCAGTGCTTC. Amino acids: CSVAGYGSTYEQCF.

The chain employs TRBV15 and TRBJ2-5; D could derive from TRBD1 or TRBD2 (6 bases each). The J call may be incorrect, as the DNA end agrees better with TRBJ2-7. This CDR3 has 16 residues. Germline values: CDR1 LNHNV, CDR2 YYDKDF (reference sequence). CDR3: CATSRAGAGTTYEQYF. The CDR3 region has the DNA TGTGCCACCAGCAGAGCGGGGGCAGGAACGACCTACGAGCAGTACTTC.

The V call is TRBV7-3, the J call TRBJ2-5; 14 nucleotides align to TRBD2. This CDR3 contains 21 residues. With 3 bases clipped from V and 5 bases from J, the junction kept 20 bases outside the gene matches. Germline V lookup: CDR1 SGHTA, CDR2 FQGTGA. CDR3 DNA: TGTGCCAGCAGCTTGGACGTGATGGGGACTAGCGGGAGTTTAGGGTCGGAGACCCAGTACTTC. This sequence encodes CASSLDVMGTSGSLGSETQYF.

Worth noting for this clonotype: One end of the junction is discordant with germline, which a read error may explain. V usage is TRBV28 and J usage is TRBJ2-2, with 7 bases matching TRBD1. The CDR3 covers 13 residues. Germline CDR1 and CDR2: MDHEN and SYDVKM. The CDR3 sequence: CASRQGSTGELVF. The CDR3 DNA is TGTGCCAGCAGACAGGGGTCCACCGGGGAGCTGGTTTTT.

This clonotype appeared a few times. The V and J genes are TRBV9 and TRBJ2-7; unclear D gene. The J call is doubtful: the DNA matches TRBJ2-1 better. This CDR3 has 13 residues. Germline loops: CDR1 SGDLS, CDR2 YYNGEE. The CDR3 DNA follows: TGTGCCAGCAGCTCCGGGCACTACGAAAAGCAGTTCTTC. As protein: CASSSGHYEKQFF.

This chain uses TRBV29-1 with TRBJ2-5; 10 nucleotides agree with TRBD1. The ends lost 6 bases at V and 1 base at J; junction bases unmatched: 5. The germline V gene has CDR1 SQVTM and CDR2 ANQGSEA. The length of the CDR3 is 14 residues. The CDR3 loop reads CSVRDRGPQETQYF. CDR3 nucleotides: TGCAGCGTGAGGGACAGGGGACCCCAAGAGACCCAGTACTTC.